Given below is one TCR beta chain in context. This sample was included in a study of T cells in Graves' hyperthyroidism and ophthalmopathy. From germline, CDR1 is MNHNS and CDR2 SASEGT. The V end was cut by 5 bases, the J end by 7 bases, with 15 bases between. CDR3 size: 13 residues. Authors of the study amplified TCR beta CDR3 regions from RNA transcripts. The TCR CDR3 first-round RT-PCR relied on the HTBI primer set. TCRdb reanalysed the multiplex PCR reads using MiXCR and keeps one entry per CDR3 protein. The sample has around 340,000 distinct CDR3 sequences, 18% seen once; the top ten hold less than 20%.

The receptor was isolated from a woman between 40 and 50 years old with Graves' ophthalmopathy. The V call is TRBV6-1, the J call TRBJ2-7; no clear D gene. Sequenced sample: blood. The CDR3 spells CASSRNRVGEQYF. The CDR3 DNA reads TGTGCCAGCAGTAGGAATAGGGTCGGGGAGCAGTACTTC.